One sample yielded the 28 T cell receptor beta chains listed below, sequenced in a study of blood T cell repertoires in COVID-19. Assay: immunoSEQ multiplex PCR; the TCRdb copy retains only in-frame clones and omits some. The sample holds 130,000 to 150,000 clones, roughly 80% seen once. The sequenced material came from peripheral blood. The receptors were sampled from a woman aged 40 to 50 with active or convalescent COVID-19.

The rearrangement uses TRBV9 and TRBJ1-2; D is perhaps TRBD1 (5 bases). Per the germline V gene, CDR1 is SGDLS and CDR2 is YYNGEE. This CDR3 is built from 17 residues. V was clipped by 0 bases and J by 7 bases, with 22 bases between them. The CDR3 coding sequence is TGTGCCAGCAGCGTAGTACCCTCTCCTGGGGGGAGGGGTGGCTACACCTTC. It translates to CASSVVPSPGGRGGYTF.

The V and J genes are TRBV4-2 and TRBJ1-2; D is uncertain. V lost 0 bases, J lost 7 bases, and 12 bases lay in between. The germline gives CDR1 LGHNA, CDR2 YNFKEQ. The CDR3 has 14 amino acids. The CDR3 DNA reads TGTGCCAGCAGCCAAGATGCGGGTGTCGGTGGCTACACCTTC. Translated: CASSQDAGVGGYTF.

V and J are TRBV27 and TRBJ2-7, with a weak D call TRBD1 (5 bases). The CDR3 extends over 14 amino acids. Germline values: CDR1 MNHEY, CDR2 SMNVEV (reference sequence). V gave up 5 bases and J gave up 7 bases, with 18 bases separating them. The CDR3 DNA is TGTGCCAGCAGTCCAACGACAGTGGCAGATGAGCAGTACTTC. Its translation: CASSPTTVADEQYF.

This chain connects TRBV6-5 to TRBJ2-3; TRBD2 matches 7 bases. Unmatched junction bases numbered 5, after V lost 5 bases and J lost 6 bases. The CDR3 is 13 amino acids. The V gene's germline CDR1 is MNHEY and CDR2 SVGAGI. CDR3 sequence: CASSPRGGDTQYF. CDR3 coding DNA: TGTGCCAGCAGTCCACGGGGAGGGGATACGCAGTATTTT.

This sequence joins TRBV7-2 and TRBJ2-3; D remains ambiguous. Germline V lookup: CDR1 SGHTA, CDR2 FQGNSA. V lost 7 bases and J lost 2, with 19 bases in between. This CDR3 comprises 16 residues. The CDR3 sequence is CASTLNPSLNTDTQYF. In DNA form, the CDR3 reads TGTGCCAGCACTCTCAACCCTTCTCTAAACACAGATACGCAGTATTTT.

The CDR3 DNA reads TGTGCCAGCAGCCGTGGACAGCTACGGGAGACCCAGTACTTC. Residues: CASSRGQLRETQYF. The rearrangement uses TRBV14 and TRBJ2-5, with D perhaps TRBD1 (6 bases). The CDR3 consists of 14 residues. Germline CDR1 reads SGHDN; CDR2 reads FVKESK. Trimming took off 4 bases at V and 5 bases at J, with 14 bases between the two ends.

This clone was observed a handful of times. The sample holds other DNA sequences that translate to the same CDR3. The rearrangement uses TRBV2 and TRBJ1-1; 7 bases line up with TRBD1. The CDR3 is 14 residues long. CDR1 and CDR2 from the germline V gene are SNHLY and FYNNEI. The J segment lost 8 bases and the V segment lost 3 bases, leaving 9 bases of the junction unmatched. The DNA for the CDR3 is TGTGCCAGCAGTGACCTGACAGGGCAATCGGAAGCTTTCTTT. It encodes CASSDLTGQSEAFF.

The chain links TRBV7-2 to TRBJ2-7, with D perhaps TRBD2 (6 bases). V lost 4 bases to trimming and J lost 4 bases, with 17 bases between them. The CDR3 contains 15 residues. The V gene's germline CDR1 is SGHTA and CDR2 FQGNSA. The chain's CDR3 is CASSSPWTMSYEQYF. CDR3 nucleotide sequence: TGTGCCAGCAGCTCCCCATGGACTATGTCGTACGAGCAGTACTTC.

This clone was picked up many times. J is TRBJ1-6 and V is TRBV19; 10 bases agree with TRBD1. V trimming: 10 bases; J trimming: 7 bases; junction bases outside the gene matches: 7. Per the germline V gene, CDR1 is LNHDA and CDR2 is SQIVND (reference sequence). The CDR3 is 14 residues long. CDR3 coding DNA: TGTGCCAAAGAGGACAGGGGGGACAATTCACCCCTCCACTTT. Translating gives CAKEDRGDNSPLHF.

The chain joins TRBV2 to TRBJ2-1; no clear D gene. The CDR3 is 11 amino acids. The V and J ends lost 2 bases and 9 bases respectively, with 5 bases between them. Germline loops: CDR1 SNHLY, CDR2 FYNNEI. The CDR3 region is CASSEWSEQFF. The CDR3, as DNA: TGTGCCAGCAGTGAATGGAGTGAGCAGTTCTTC.

V usage is TRBV19 and J usage is TRBJ1-1; TRBD1 agrees at 9 bases. The V segment lost 3 bases and the J segment 0 bases; nucleotides outside the gene matches: 2. The CDR3 extends over 15 amino acids. Per germline, CDR1 LNHDA and CDR2 SQIVND (reference sequence). The CDR3 here is CASSIGQGLNTEAFF. CDR3 in DNA: TGTGCCAGTAGTATTGGACAGGGGTTGAACACTGAAGCTTTCTTT.

The chain couples TRBV30 to TRBJ2-7, with 8 positions matching TRBD1. Germline CDR1 GTSNPN, CDR2 SVGIG (reference sequence). The V and J ends lost 0 bases and 6 bases, in that order; junction bases with no gene match: 7. CDR3 length: 14 amino acids. The CDR3 here is CAWSVAGGVSEQYF. The CDR3 region has the DNA TGTGCCTGGAGTGTAGCAGGGGGCGTCTCCGAGCAGTACTTC. The full variable domain, rest sourced from reference TRBV30 and TRBJ2-7, is SQTIHQWPATLVQPVGSPLSLECTVEGTSNPNLYWYRQAAGRGLQLLFYSVGIGQISSEVPQNLSASRPQDRQFILSSKKLLLSDSGFYLCAWSVAGGVSEQYFGPGTRLTVT.

CDR3 DNA sequence: TGTGCCATCAGTGAGTCGTCGGGGGACACTGAAGCTTTCTTT. It yields the protein CAISESSGDTEAFF. V is TRBV10-3 and J is TRBJ1-1; tentatively, D is TRBD1 (5 bases). Per germline, CDR1 ENHRY and CDR2 SYGVKD. V was shortened by 0 bases and J by 3 bases, with 8 bases between the two germline ends. The CDR3 has 14 amino acids.

The CDR3 here is CSARQASGYTF. The CDR3, as DNA: TGCAGCGCCCGACAGGCGTCTGGCTACACCTTC. The gene calls are TRBV29-1 and TRBJ1-2; D may be TRBD1 (6 bases). Germline-derived CDR1 and CDR2 are SQVTM and ANQGSEA. V lost 7 bases and J lost 7, with 13 bases in between. There are 11 residues in the CDR3.

The chain couples TRBV30 to TRBJ1-4, with D perhaps matching TRBD1 (5 bases). The CDR3 spans 15 residues. Trimming took off 4 bases at V and 7 bases at J, with 19 bases between the two ends. Germline CDR1 is GTSNPN and CDR2 is SVGIG (reference sequence). The CDR3 loop reads CAWTLAGTWGEKLFF. CDR3 nucleotides: TGTGCCTGGACCCTCGCCGGGACTTGGGGTGAAAAACTGTTTTTT.

This clone occurred once. This chain links TRBV27 with TRBJ2-1, with 9 bases aligning to TRBD1. CDR1 MNHEY and CDR2 SMNVEV come from the germline V gene (reference sequence). Unmatched junction bases numbered 6, after V lost 3 bases and J lost 9 bases. This CDR3 has 14 amino acids. This CDR3 is CASSFETGGVEQFF. The CDR3 DNA sequence: TGTGCCAGCAGTTTTGAGACAGGGGGGGTTGAGCAGTTCTTC.

The chain employs TRBV5-1 and TRBJ1-1, with 8 bases identical to TRBD1. The CDR3 extends over 16 amino acids. V gave up 0 bases and J gave up 6 bases; unmatched junction bases: 10. The germline V gene has CDR1 SGHRS and CDR2 YFSETQ. The CDR3 protein is CASSLANVGTGAEAFF. Written as DNA, the CDR3 is TGCGCCAGCAGCTTGGCCAATGTAGGGACAGGCGCTGAAGCTTTCTTT.

The chain has TRBV9 and TRBJ1-4; 11 bases are a match to TRBD1. The germline V gene has CDR1 SGDLS and CDR2 YYNGEE. With V trimmed by 5 bases and J by 2 bases, 5 bases remained unmatched. This CDR3 has 16 residues. The CDR3 nucleotides are TGTGCCAGCAGTGGCGGGACAGGGGGGACTAATGAAAAACTGTTTTTT. Amino acids: CASSGGTGGTNEKLFF.

The chain carries TRBV28 and TRBJ1-2; 8 bases align to TRBD1. V lost 2 bases, J lost 8 bases, and 10 bases stayed unmatched. The CDR3 has 15 amino acids. Per germline, CDR1 MDHEN and CDR2 SYDVKM. CDR3 amino acids: CASSLQAGGARGYTF. CDR3 coding DNA: TGTGCCAGCAGTTTACAAGCAGGGGGCGCGCGGGGCTACACCTTC.

This chain joins TRBV5-1 and TRBJ2-1; 11 nucleotides align to TRBD2. Germline trimming cut 2 bases from V and 11 bases from J; bases unmatched to any gene: 9. CDR3 size: 15 residues. Germline-derived CDR1 and CDR2 are SGHRS and YFSETQ. This CDR3 reads CASSLTGTSGDKQFF. The CDR3 nucleotides read TGCGCCAGCAGCTTAACCGGGACTAGCGGAGACAAGCAGTTCTTC.

V gene TRBV5-1 combines with J gene TRBJ1-6, with D perhaps matching TRBD1 (5 bases). The CDR3 length is 17 residues. Germline V gives CDR1 SGHRS, CDR2 YFSETQ. V was pared by 0 bases and J by 4 bases, with 14 bases between. CDR3 nucleotide sequence: TGCGCCAGCAGCTTGGGCGGGACCTACTCTTATAATTCACCCCTCCACTTT. Protein product: CASSLGGTYSYNSPLHF.

V and J are TRBV7-2 and TRBJ1-4, with D perhaps TRBD1 (5 bases). The CDR3 consists of 13 residues. Per the germline V gene, CDR1 is SGHTA and CDR2 is FQGNSA. V lost 3 bases and J 7 bases, leaving 9 bases between the germline ends. CDR3: CASSFWGGEKLFF. Written as DNA, the CDR3 is TGTGCCAGCAGCTTTTGGGGCGGTGAAAAACTGTTTTTT.

This clone was seen only once. This chain links TRBV30 with TRBJ1-2; D unresolved. Germline V gene sequence: CDR1 GTSNPN, CDR2 SVGIG (reference sequence). The CDR3 contains 13 residues. V was shortened by 2 bases and J by 2 bases, with 9 bases between the two germline ends. This CDR3 reads CAWSPQVNYGYTF. CDR3 in DNA: TGTGCCTGGAGTCCCCAGGTAAACTATGGCTACACCTTC.

This rearrangement joins TRBV6-6 to TRBJ2-2, with TRBD2 identical over 13 bases. The CDR3 runs 15 residues. Germline V gene sequence: CDR1 MNHNY, CDR2 SVGAGI (reference sequence). The V segment lost 5 bases and the J segment 6 bases; nucleotides outside the gene matches: 3. Written as DNA, the CDR3 is TGTGCCAGCAGTAGGACTAGCGGGGGATCCGGGGAGCTGTTTTTT. It encodes CASSRTSGGSGELFF.

This clone appeared many times. CDR3 loop: CSVSGTSGGNTYF. In DNA, the CDR3 is TGCAGCGTAAGCGGGACTAGCGGGGGGAATACGTACTTC. The chain combines TRBV29-1 with TRBJ2-5; 15 nucleotides agree with TRBD2. Looked up from germline, CDR1 is SQVTM and CDR2 is ANQGSEA. There are 13 residues in the CDR3. J was trimmed by 13 bases and V by 6 bases; bases with no gene match: 9.

V usage is TRBV10-1 and J usage is TRBJ2-7; D possibly corresponds to TRBD2 (6 bases). Germline V CDR1 and CDR2: WNHNN, SYGVQD (reference sequence). The V gene lost 6 bases and the J gene lost 0 bases, with 12 bases spanning the gap. This CDR3 has 14 amino acids. CDR3 nucleotide sequence: TGCGCCAGCAGCCGGGACGGGAGCTCCTACGAGCAGTACTTC. Translating gives CASSRDGSSYEQYF.

This chain links TRBV18 with TRBJ1-5, with D possibly TRBD1 on 5 matching bases. CDR1 and CDR2 from the germline V gene are KGHSH and LQKENI. The CDR3 length is 16 residues. V was clipped by 3 bases and J by 3 bases, with 15 bases between them. The CDR3 loop reads CASSPIRAALNQPQHF. For the CDR3, the DNA is TGTGCCAGCTCACCCATCAGGGCCGCGCTCAATCAGCCCCAGCATTTT.

V is TRBV5-4 and J is TRBJ1-3, with 8 nucleotides matching TRBD1. V shed 4 bases, J shed 4 bases, and the junction held 4 bases outside the gene matches. This CDR3 comprises 14 residues. CDR1 SGHNT and CDR2 YYREEE come from the germline V gene (reference sequence). The CDR3 protein is CASSPTGGGNTIYF. The CDR3 nucleotides are TGTGCCAGCAGCCCTACAGGGGGAGGAAACACCATATATTTT.